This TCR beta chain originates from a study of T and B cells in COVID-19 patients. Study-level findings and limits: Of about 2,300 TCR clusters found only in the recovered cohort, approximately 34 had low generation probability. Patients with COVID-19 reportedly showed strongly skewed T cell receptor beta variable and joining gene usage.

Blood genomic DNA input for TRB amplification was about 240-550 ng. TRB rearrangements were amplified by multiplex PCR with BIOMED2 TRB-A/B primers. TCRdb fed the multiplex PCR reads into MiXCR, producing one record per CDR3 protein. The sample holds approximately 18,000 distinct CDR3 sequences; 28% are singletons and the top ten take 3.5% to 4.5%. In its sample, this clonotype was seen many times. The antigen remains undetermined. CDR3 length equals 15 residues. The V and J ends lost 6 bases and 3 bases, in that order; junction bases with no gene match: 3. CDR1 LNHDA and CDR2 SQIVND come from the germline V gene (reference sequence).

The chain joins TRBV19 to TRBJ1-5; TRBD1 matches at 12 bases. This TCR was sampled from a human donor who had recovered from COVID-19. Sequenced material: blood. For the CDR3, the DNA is TGTGCCAGTAGGGGGACAGGGGGCCTCAATCAGCCCCAGCATTTT. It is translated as CASRGTGGLNQPQHF.